Here is one T cell receptor beta chain with its context. The antigen is not known. Deep-level running was used for the assay. Sequencing was performed with immunoSEQ multiplex PCR; in TCRdb, only in-frame clones are kept and a portion is missing. The sample has approximately 2.5 million clones, more than 90% seen once; the top ten hold over 0.12%. This sample was taken from a study of shared clonotypes between healthy human individuals. About the research overall: Aged 18 to 49, the donors were two women and three men. Study-wide results and caveats: Having only a few donors restricted how much genetic and exposure-history diversity was captured.

The CDR3 loop spans 14 amino acids. Germline V gives CDR1 SGHTA, CDR2 FQGTGA. V shed 4 bases and J 12 bases; nucleotides not matched to a gene: 13. Sequencing used naive CD4+ T cells sorted from blood. Subset reported: CD45RA+ positively selected. This sequence was found in a man between 18 and 29 years old in good health. The rearrangement uses TRBV7-3 and TRBJ2-5, with TRBD2 matching over 8 bases. The CDR3: CASSSGLAGSPKYF. DNA of the CDR3: TGTGCCAGCAGCTCTGGGCTAGCGGGTTCCCCCAAGTACTTC. The variable domain in full, with the rest retrieved from reference TRBV7-3 and TRBJ2-5, is GAGVSQTPSNKVTEKGKYVELRCDPISGHTALYWYRQSLGQGPEFLIYFQGTGAADDSGLPNDRFFAVRPEGSVSTLKIQRTERGDSAVYLCASSSGLAGSPKYFGPGTRLLVL.